Each of the 5 T cell receptor beta chains below was sequenced from the same sample in a study of T-cell reconstitution after alpha-beta-depleted transplantation in children. Unique molecular identifiers tagged the TCRbeta library. TCRdb reprocessed the PCR reads with MiXCR, giving one entry per CDR3 protein. The sample consists of some 350,000 distinct CDR3 sequences, about 16% of them appearing once. Material: PBMCs, mostly from graft donor cells, obtained 360 days after TCRalphabeta/CD19-depleted stem cell transplant. The receptors originated from a male patient between 2 and 15 years old who had a stem cell transplant for acute lymphoblastic leukemia, so the T cells may come from the graft donor.

This clonotype turned up a few times. The chain has TRBV13 and TRBJ1-2; D is uncertain. The ends were cut back, 6 bases at V and 2 bases at J, with 13 bases in the middle. Germline V gene data show CDR1 as PRHDT and CDR2 as FYEKMQ (reference sequence). The CDR3 has 14 residues. The CDR3 loop reads CASRRAGGNYGYTF. The DNA of the CDR3 is TGTGCCAGCAGACGAGCGGGAGGGAACTATGGCTACACCTTC.

The chain recombines TRBV6-5 with TRBJ1-3; maybe TRBD1 (6 bases). Looked up from germline, CDR1 is MNHEY and CDR2 is SVGAGI. This CDR3 is 15 amino acids long. Trimming took off 2 bases at V and 4 bases at J, with 12 bases between the two ends. This CDR3 is CASSYRGARGNTIYF. CDR3 DNA sequence: TGTGCCAGCAGTTACAGGGGGGCGCGGGGAAACACCATATATTTT.

This clonotype showed up just a few times. A junction end diverges from the germline sequence, so it may reflect a read error. This rearrangement joins TRBV7-7 to TRBJ2-1, with 11 bases lining up with TRBD2. CDR1 is SSHAT, CDR2 FNYEAQ, per germline (reference sequence). CDR3 size: 18 residues. CDR3 sequence reads: CASSLQPPGLAVGNEQFF. Here the CDR3 DNA reads TGTGCTAGCAGCTTACAACCCCCGGGACTAGCGGTGGGCAATGAGCAGTTCTTC.

The J gene is TRBJ2-6, the V gene TRBV14, with 8 nucleotides matching TRBD1. The germline V gene has CDR1 SGHDN and CDR2 FVKESK. The junction had 4 bases not matched to a gene; V was cut back by 3 bases and J by 0 bases. This CDR3 region has 17 residues. CDR3 nucleotides: TGTGCCAGCAGCCACAGGGGGCCAAGCTCTGGGGCCAACGTCCTGACTTTC. Translating it yields CASSHRGPSSGANVLTF.

This clonotype was seen many times. The CDR3 bases are TGTGCCAGCAGTTTAAGAAACATTCAGTACTTC. Encoded protein: CASSLRNIQYF. The chain is built from TRBV12-3 or TRBV12-4 and TRBJ2-4; D not certain. V lost 2 bases, J lost 6 bases, and 2 bases lay in between. This CDR3 has 11 residues.